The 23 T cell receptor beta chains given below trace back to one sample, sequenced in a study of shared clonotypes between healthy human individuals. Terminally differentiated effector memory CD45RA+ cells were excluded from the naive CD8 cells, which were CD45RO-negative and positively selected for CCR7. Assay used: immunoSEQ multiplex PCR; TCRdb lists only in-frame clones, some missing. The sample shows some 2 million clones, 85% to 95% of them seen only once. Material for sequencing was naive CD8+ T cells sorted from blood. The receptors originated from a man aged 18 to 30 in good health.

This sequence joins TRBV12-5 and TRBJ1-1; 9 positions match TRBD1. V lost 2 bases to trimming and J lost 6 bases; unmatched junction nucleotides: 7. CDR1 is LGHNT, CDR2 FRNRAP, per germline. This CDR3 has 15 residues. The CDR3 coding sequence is TGTGCTAGTGGTTTGTGGGGACAGGGCAAGTCTGAAGCTTTCTTT. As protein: CASGLWGQGKSEAFF.

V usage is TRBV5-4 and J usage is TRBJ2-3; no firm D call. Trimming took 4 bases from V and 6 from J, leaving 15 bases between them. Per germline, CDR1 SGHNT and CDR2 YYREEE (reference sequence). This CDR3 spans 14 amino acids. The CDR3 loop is CASSPPTGADTQYF. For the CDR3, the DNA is TGTGCCAGCAGCCCACCAACCGGAGCGGATACGCAGTATTTT.

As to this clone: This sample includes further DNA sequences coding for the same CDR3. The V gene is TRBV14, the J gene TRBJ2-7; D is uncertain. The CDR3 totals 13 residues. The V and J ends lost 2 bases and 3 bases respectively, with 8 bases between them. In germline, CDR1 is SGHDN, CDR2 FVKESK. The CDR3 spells CASSQLTDYEQYF. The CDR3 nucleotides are TGTGCCAGCAGCCAACTGACTGACTACGAGCAGTACTTC.

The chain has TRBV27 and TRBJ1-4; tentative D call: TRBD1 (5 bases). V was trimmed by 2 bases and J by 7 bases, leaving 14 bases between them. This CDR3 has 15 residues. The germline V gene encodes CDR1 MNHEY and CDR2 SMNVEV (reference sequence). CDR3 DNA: TGTGCCAGCAGTTTACTGGGGCAGAGTTCTGAAAAACTGTTTTTT. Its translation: CASSLLGQSSEKLFF.

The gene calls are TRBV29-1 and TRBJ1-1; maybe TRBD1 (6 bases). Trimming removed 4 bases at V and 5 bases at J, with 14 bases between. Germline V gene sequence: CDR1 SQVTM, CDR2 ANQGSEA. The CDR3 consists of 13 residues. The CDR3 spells CSVGEGGRTEAFF. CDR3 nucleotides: TGCAGCGTTGGAGAGGGGGGAAGAACTGAAGCTTTCTTT.

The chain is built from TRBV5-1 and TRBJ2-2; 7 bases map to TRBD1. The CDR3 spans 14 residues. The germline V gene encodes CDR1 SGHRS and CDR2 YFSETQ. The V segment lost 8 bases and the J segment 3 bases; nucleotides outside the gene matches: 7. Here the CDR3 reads CASYSGGYTGELFF. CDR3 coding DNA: TGCGCCAGTTATTCAGGGGGTTACACCGGGGAGCTGTTTTTT.

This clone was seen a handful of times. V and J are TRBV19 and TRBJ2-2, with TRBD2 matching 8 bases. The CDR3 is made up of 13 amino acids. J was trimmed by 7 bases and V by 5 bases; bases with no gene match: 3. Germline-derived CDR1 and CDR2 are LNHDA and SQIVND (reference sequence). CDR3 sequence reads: CASSGLAGGELFF. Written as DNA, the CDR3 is TGTGCCAGTAGTGGACTAGCCGGCGGGGAGCTGTTTTTT.

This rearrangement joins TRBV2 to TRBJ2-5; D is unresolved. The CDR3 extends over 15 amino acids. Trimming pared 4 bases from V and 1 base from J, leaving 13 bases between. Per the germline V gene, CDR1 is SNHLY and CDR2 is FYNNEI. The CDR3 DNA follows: TGTGCCAGCAGTGGTCCTAGTATGGGCCAAGAGACCCAGTACTTC. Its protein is CASSGPSMGQETQYF.

The CDR3 region is CASSVPSRGNTGELFF. The CDR3 nucleotides are TGTGCCAGCAGCGTACCCTCTAGGGGGAACACCGGGGAGCTGTTTTTT. The chain employs TRBV9 and TRBJ2-2; D possibly corresponds to TRBD1 (5 bases). Trimming removed 1 base from V and 1 base from J, with 11 bases in between. There are 16 residues in the CDR3. CDR1 and CDR2 from the germline V gene are SGDLS and YYNGEE.

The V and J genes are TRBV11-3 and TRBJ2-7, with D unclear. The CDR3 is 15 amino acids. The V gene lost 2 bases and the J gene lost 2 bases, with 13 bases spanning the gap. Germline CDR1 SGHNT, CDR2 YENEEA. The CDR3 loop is CASSLFAGAAYEQYF. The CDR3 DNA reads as TGTGCCAGCAGCTTATTTGCAGGAGCTGCCTACGAGCAGTACTTC.

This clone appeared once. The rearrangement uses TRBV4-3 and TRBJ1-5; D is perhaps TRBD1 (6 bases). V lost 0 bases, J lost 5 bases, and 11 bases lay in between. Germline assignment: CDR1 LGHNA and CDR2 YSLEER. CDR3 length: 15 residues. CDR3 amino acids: CASSQERGAHQPQHF. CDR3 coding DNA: TGCGCCAGCAGCCAAGAGCGGGGGGCCCATCAGCCCCAGCATTTT.

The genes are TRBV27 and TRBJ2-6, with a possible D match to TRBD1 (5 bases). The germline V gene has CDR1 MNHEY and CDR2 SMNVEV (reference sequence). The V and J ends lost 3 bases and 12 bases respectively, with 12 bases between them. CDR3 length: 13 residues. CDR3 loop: CASSLGQATVLTF. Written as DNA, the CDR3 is TGTGCCAGCAGTTTGGGGCAGGCGACCGTCCTGACTTTC.

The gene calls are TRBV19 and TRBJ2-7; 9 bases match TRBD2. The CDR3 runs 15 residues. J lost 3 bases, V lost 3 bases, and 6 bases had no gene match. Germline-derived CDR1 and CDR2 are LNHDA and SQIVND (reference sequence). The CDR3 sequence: CASSIFSGSFYEQYF. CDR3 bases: TGTGCCAGTAGTATCTTTAGCGGGAGTTTCTACGAGCAGTACTTC. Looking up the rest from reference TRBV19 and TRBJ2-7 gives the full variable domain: DGGITQSPKYLFRKEGQNVTLSCEQNLNHDAMYWYRQDPGQGLRLIYYSQIVNDFQKGDIAEGYSVSREKKESFPLTVTSAQKNPTAFYLCASSIFSGSFYEQYFGPGTRLTVT.

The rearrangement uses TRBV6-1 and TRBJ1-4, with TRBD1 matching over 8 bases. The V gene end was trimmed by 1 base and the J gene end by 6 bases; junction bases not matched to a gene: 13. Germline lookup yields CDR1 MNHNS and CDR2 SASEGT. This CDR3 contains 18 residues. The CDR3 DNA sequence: TGTGCCAGCAGTGAAGGAGGGACAGGAAGCCTGATGGATGAAAAACTGTTTTTT. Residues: CASSEGGTGSLMDEKLFF.

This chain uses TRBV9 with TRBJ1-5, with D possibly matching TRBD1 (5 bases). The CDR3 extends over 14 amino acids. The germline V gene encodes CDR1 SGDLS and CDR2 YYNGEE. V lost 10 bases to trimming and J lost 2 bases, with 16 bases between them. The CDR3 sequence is CASGGDEGNQPQHF. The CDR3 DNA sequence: TGTGCCTCCGGGGGGGACGAGGGCAATCAGCCCCAGCATTTT.

CDR3 residues: CASSPTLGMNTEAFF. CDR3 coding DNA: TGTGCCAGCAGCCCCACCCTAGGGATGAACACTGAAGCTTTCTTT. This chain uses TRBV11-2 with TRBJ1-1; D gene ambiguous. Trimming left V 5 bases short and J 0 bases short, with 13 bases between. The germline V gene has CDR1 SGHAT and CDR2 FQNNGV. The CDR3 runs to 15 residues.

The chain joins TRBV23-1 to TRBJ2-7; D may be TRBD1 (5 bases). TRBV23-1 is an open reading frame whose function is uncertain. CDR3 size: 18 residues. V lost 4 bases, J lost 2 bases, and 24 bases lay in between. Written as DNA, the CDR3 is TGCGCCAGCAGTCGCCTGGGGCGTAGGACAACTAATCCCTACGAGCAGTACTTC. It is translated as CASSRLGRRTTNPYEQYF.

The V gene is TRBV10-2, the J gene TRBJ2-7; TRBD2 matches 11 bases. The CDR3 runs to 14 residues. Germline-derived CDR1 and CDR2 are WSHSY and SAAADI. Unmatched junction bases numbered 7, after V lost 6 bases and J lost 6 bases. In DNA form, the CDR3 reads TGCGCCAGCAGCTTACTAGCGGGAGACCCCGAGCAGTACTTC. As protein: CASSLLAGDPEQYF.

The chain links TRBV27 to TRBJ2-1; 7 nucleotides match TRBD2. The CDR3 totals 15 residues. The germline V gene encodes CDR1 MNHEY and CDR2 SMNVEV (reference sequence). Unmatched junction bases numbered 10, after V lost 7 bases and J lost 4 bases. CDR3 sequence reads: CASIREREGYNEQFF. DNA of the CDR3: TGTGCCAGCATTCGAGAGCGGGAAGGATACAATGAGCAGTTCTTC.

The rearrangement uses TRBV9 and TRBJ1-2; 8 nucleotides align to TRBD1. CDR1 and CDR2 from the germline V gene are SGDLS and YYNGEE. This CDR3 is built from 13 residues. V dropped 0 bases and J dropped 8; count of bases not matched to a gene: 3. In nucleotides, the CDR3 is TGTGCCAGCAGCGTAGCGGCAGGGGGCGGCTACACCTTC. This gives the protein CASSVAAGGGYTF.

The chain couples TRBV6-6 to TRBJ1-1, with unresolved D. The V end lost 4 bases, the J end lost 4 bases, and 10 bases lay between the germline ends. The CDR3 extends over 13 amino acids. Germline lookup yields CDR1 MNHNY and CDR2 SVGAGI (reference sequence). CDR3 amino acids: CASSLGGSTEAFF. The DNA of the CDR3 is TGTGCCAGCAGTTTGGGAGGTTCCACTGAAGCTTTCTTT.

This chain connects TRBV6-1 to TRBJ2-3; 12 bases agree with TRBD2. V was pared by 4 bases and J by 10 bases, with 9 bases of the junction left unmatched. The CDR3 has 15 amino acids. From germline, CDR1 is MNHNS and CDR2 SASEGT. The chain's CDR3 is CASSVETSGSWAQYF. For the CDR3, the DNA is TGTGCCAGCAGTGTCGAGACTAGCGGGAGTTGGGCGCAGTATTTT.

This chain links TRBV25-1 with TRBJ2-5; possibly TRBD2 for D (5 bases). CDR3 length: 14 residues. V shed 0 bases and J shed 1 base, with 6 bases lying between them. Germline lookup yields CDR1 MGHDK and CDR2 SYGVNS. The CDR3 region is CASSEYGIQETQYF. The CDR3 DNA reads TGTGCCAGCAGTGAATACGGGATCCAAGAGACCCAGTACTTC.